A single sample is the source of the 18 T cell receptor beta chains below, sequenced in a study of T cell repertoires in cytomegalovirus infection. These receptors have no known antigen. TCRdb reanalysed the reads using MiXCR and keeps one entry per CDR3 protein. This sample has about 110,000 distinct CDR3 sequences; over 30% occur once, and the top ten carry 41%. The sequencing used CD8+ T cells from cultured PBMCs, collected from culture after CMV antigen stimulation. These receptors originate from a human donor in good health (CMV status not recorded). Some clones in this sample may be carry-over from other donors' samples.

The rearrangement joins TRBV2 to TRBJ1-6; 9 bases fit TRBD1. The trim removed 6 bases at V and 2 bases at J, leaving 5 bases unmatched. Germline CDR1 is SNHLY and CDR2 is FYNNEI. The length of the CDR3 is 16 residues. CDR3 residues: CASSDGQGPYNSPLHF. DNA for the CDR3: TGTGCCAGCAGCGATGGACAGGGGCCCTATAATTCACCCCTCCACTTT.

The rearrangement links TRBV12-3 or TRBV12-4 to TRBJ2-2; perhaps TRBD2 as D (6 bases). V gave up 6 bases and J gave up 3 bases, with 14 bases separating them. The length of the CDR3 is 15 residues. The CDR3 protein is CASRSGDRDTGELFF. The CDR3 bases are TGTGCCAGCAGATCGGGGGATCGTGACACCGGGGAGCTGTTTTTT.

This clonotype was counted ten times or more. The rearrangement joins TRBV28 to TRBJ2-1; D may match TRBD1 or TRBD2 (5 bases each). CDR3 size: 17 residues. CDR1 is MDHEN, CDR2 SYDVKM, per germline. V was cut by 4 bases and J by 3 bases, with 19 bases left in between. The DNA of the CDR3 is TGTGCCAGCAGTTGGCGTCCGGGACCAACATTCTACAATGAGCAGTTCTTC. Protein sequence: CASSWRPGPTFYNEQFF.

This clonotype has a count of ten or more. The V and J genes are TRBV7-8 and TRBJ1-1; D remains ambiguous. The germline gives CDR1 SGHVS, CDR2 FQNEAQ. This CDR3 spans 14 amino acids. Trimming took 5 bases from V and 5 from J, leaving 15 bases between them. DNA for the CDR3: TGTGCCAGCAGCGGAGGCATTGTTGGGACTGAAGCTTTCTTT. Its protein is CASSGGIVGTEAFF.

A few counts support this clonotype. This chain links TRBV7-8 with TRBJ2-7; D ambiguous. This CDR3 spans 13 amino acids. V gave up 1 base and J gave up 1 base, with 5 bases separating them. The germline CDR1 and CDR2 sequences are SGHVS and FQNEAQ. The CDR3 nucleotides are TGTGCCAGCAGCTTAGACAGATCCTACGAGCAGTACTTC. It yields the protein CASSLDRSYEQYF.

This clonotype has just a few counts. The chain carries TRBV6-2 or TRBV6-3 and TRBJ1-4; D gene ambiguous. From germline, CDR1 is MNHEY and CDR2 SVGEGT. This CDR3 is built from 13 residues. Between the trimmed V and J ends, which lost 1 base and 5 bases, there was a span of 5 bases. CDR3 nucleotides: TGTGCCAGCAGTTACTTGTTAAATGAAAAACTGTTTTTT. Protein product: CASSYLLNEKLFF.

This clonotype was seen more than once but under ten times. This chain uses TRBV11-1 with TRBJ2-1; possibly TRBD2 for D (6 bases). In germline, CDR1 is SGHAT, CDR2 FQDESV (reference sequence). This CDR3 has 14 residues. Trimming removed 1 base at V and 4 bases at J, with 8 bases between. The CDR3 nucleotides read TGTGCCAGCAGCTTAGGCGGGGAATACAATGAGCAGTTCTTC. Encoded protein: CASSLGGEYNEQFF.

The rearrangement links TRBV4-3 to TRBJ1-6; no clear D. The V gene's germline CDR1 is LGHNA and CDR2 YSLEER. This CDR3 contains 15 residues. V dropped 0 bases and J dropped 9 bases, with 12 bases sitting between them. The CDR3, as DNA: TGCGCCAGCAGCCAAGATCGTTGGGGAATTTCACCCCTCCACTTT. Translated, it gives CASSQDRWGISPLHF.

This clonotype was detected only a few times. The chain employs TRBV20-1 and TRBJ1-4; D remains ambiguous. The ends were cut back, 1 base at V and 3 bases at J, with 9 bases in the middle. The V gene's germline CDR1 is DFQATT and CDR2 SNEGSKA (reference sequence). There are 14 residues in the CDR3. The CDR3 protein is CSARASTANEKLFF. DNA of the CDR3: TGCAGTGCTAGAGCCTCGACGGCTAATGAAAAACTGTTTTTT.

The gene calls are TRBV4-3 and TRBJ1-4; D is unclear. Germline CDR1 reads LGHNA; CDR2 reads YSLEER. Trimming removed 1 base at V and 3 bases at J, with 9 bases between. This CDR3 contains 15 residues. DNA of the CDR3: TGCGCCAGCAGCCAAGTCTCGCAGTCTAATGAAAAACTGTTTTTT. Translation: CASSQVSQSNEKLFF.

This clonotype has more than one count but fewer than ten. The genes are TRBV7-9 and TRBJ2-1, with a weak D call TRBD2 (5 bases). Trimming cost V 1 base and J 10 bases, with 17 bases left between them. CDR1 is SEHNR, CDR2 FQNEAQ, per germline (reference sequence). The CDR3 consists of 15 residues. Here the CDR3 DNA reads TGTGCCAGCAGCTTAGGAACTGGGCGCCCGGGGGAGCAGTTCTTC. Translation: CASSLGTGRPGEQFF. Looking up the rest from reference TRBV7-9 and TRBJ2-1 gives the full variable domain: DTGVSQNPRHKITKRGQNVTFRCDPISEHNRLYWYRQTLGQGPEFLTYFQNEAQLEKSRLLSDRFSAERPKGSFSTLEIQRTEQGDSAMYLCASSLGTGRPGEQFFGPGTRLTVL.

This clonotype was found a few times. The genes are TRBV7-9 and TRBJ1-1; a possible D gene is TRBD1 (6 bases). CDR1 is SEHNR and CDR2 is FQNEAQ in the germline V gene (reference sequence). V lost 1 base to trimming and J lost 1 base, with 10 bases between them. This CDR3 has 15 residues. The CDR3 coding sequence is TGTGCCAGCAGCTTAGGGGACAACCGGAACACTGAAGCTTTCTTT. Translating it yields CASSLGDNRNTEAFF.

This clonotype turned up a few times. This chain links TRBV6-1 with TRBJ2-2, with 7 bases fitting TRBD1. Trimming cost V 6 bases and J 5 bases; bases outside gene matches: 3. This CDR3 has 13 amino acids. Germline-derived CDR1 and CDR2 are MNHNS and SASEGT. In DNA, the CDR3 is TGTGCCAGCAGCTCGACAGGGACCGGGGAGCTGTTTTTT. Protein product: CASSSTGTGELFF.

The CDR3 DNA reads TGTGCCAGCACTACCACATGGGACTACCCGCCTTTCTTT. This codes for CASTTTWDYPPFF. J is TRBJ1-1 and V is TRBV12-3 or TRBV12-4, with D perhaps TRBD1 (5 bases). Trimming pared 7 bases from V and 12 bases from J, leaving 21 bases between. The CDR3 consists of 13 residues.

This chain uses TRBV29-1 with TRBJ1-1, with 9 positions matching TRBD1. CDR3 length equals 16 residues. V trimming: 4 bases; J trimming: 7 bases; junction bases outside the gene matches: 16. Germline CDR1 is SQVTM and CDR2 is ANQGSEA. For the CDR3, the DNA is TGCAGCGTTGCCCGCCTGGGACAGGGCCCGGCGGGTGAAGCTTTCTTT. Its protein is CSVARLGQGPAGEAFF.

This clonotype was observed a handful of times. The DNA for the CDR3 is TGTGCCAGCAGTGAATGGAGAGCGGGGGGGACAGATACGCAGTATTTT. Translated, it gives CASSEWRAGGTDTQYF. The J gene is TRBJ2-3, the V gene TRBV25-1, with 10 nucleotides matching TRBD2. J gave up 3 bases and V 1 base, and 4 bases lay outside the gene matches. Per germline, CDR1 MGHDK and CDR2 SYGVNS. The CDR3 length is 16 residues.

In this sample, this clonotype turned up many times. The chain couples TRBV6-1 to TRBJ2-1; D may correspond to TRBD1 or TRBD2 (6 bases each). With 4 bases removed from V and 4 bases from J, the gap between germline ends came to 11 bases. The CDR3 length is 14 residues. Per germline, CDR1 MNHNS and CDR2 SASEGT. This CDR3 is CASSGRGEYNEQFF. For the CDR3, the DNA is TGTGCCAGCAGTGGTAGGGGGGAGTACAATGAGCAGTTCTTC.

This clonotype was counted a few times. The rearrangement links TRBV12-3 or TRBV12-4 to TRBJ2-5, with no clear D. The CDR3 has 16 amino acids. Deletions cut 5 bases from V and 5 bases from J, with 21 bases between. The CDR3 is CASSLPLTGPGETQYF. The CDR3 DNA reads TGTGCCAGCAGTCTCCCCTTGACCGGGCCTGGGGAGACCCAGTACTTC.